A single sample gave rise to the 22 T cell receptor beta chains below, sequenced in a study of blood T cell repertoires in COVID-19. Assay: immunoSEQ multiplex PCR; the TCRdb copy retains only in-frame clones and omits some. The table includes 100,000 to 150,000 clones, approximately 81% detected once. The sample comprised peripheral blood. These receptors were taken from a woman aged 45 to 65 with acute or convalescent COVID-19.

This chain joins TRBV2 and TRBJ1-6; the D is unclear. Between the trimmed V and J ends, which lost 1 base and 9 bases, there was a span of 4 bases. Germline V gene sequence: CDR1 SNHLY, CDR2 FYNNEI. The length of the CDR3 is 12 residues. CDR3 bases: TGTGCCAGCAGTGAAGACACTTCACCCCTCCACTTT. Its translation is CASSEDTSPLHF.

The J gene is TRBJ1-2, the V gene TRBV7-2, with TRBD1 matching 9 bases. Per germline, CDR1 SGHTA and CDR2 FQGNSA. The junction had 5 bases not matched to a gene; V was cut back by 7 bases and J by 5 bases. CDR3 length equals 13 residues. CDR3 sequence reads: CASNPGTGYGYTF. The CDR3 DNA sequence: TGTGCCAGCAACCCCGGGACAGGGTATGGCTACACCTTC.

CDR3 sequence: CASSKARDSYPYEQYF. The CDR3, as DNA: TGTGCCAGCAGCAAGGCGCGGGACAGTTATCCCTACGAGCAGTACTTC. This chain connects TRBV7-9 to TRBJ2-7; possible D gene TRBD1, 7 bases. The ends were cut back, 5 bases at V and 2 bases at J, with 19 bases in the middle. Germline V lookup: CDR1 SEHNR, CDR2 FQNEAQ (reference sequence). CDR3 length: 16 residues. The entire variable domain, with the rest obtained from reference TRBV7-9 and TRBJ2-7, is as follows: DTGVSQNPRHKITKRGQNVTFRCDPISEHNRLYWYRQTLGQGPEFLTYFQNEAQLEKSRLLSDRFSAERPKGSFSTLEIQRTEQGDSAMYLCASSKARDSYPYEQYFGPGTRLTVT.

The rearrangement uses TRBV2 and TRBJ2-3; D remains unclear. The germline CDR1 and CDR2 sequences are SNHLY and FYNNEI. V lost 10 bases, J lost 4 bases, and 9 bases lay in between. The CDR3 loop spans 11 amino acids. This CDR3 is CAIRLADTQYF. As DNA, the CDR3 is TGTGCCATTCGACTGGCAGATACGCAGTATTTT.

V gene TRBV4-2 combines with J gene TRBJ1-4, with D unclear. The CDR3 is made up of 15 amino acids. V lost 1 base to trimming and J lost 2 bases, with 8 bases between them. Germline loops: CDR1 LGHNA, CDR2 YNFKEQ. CDR3 nucleotide sequence: TGTGCCAGCAGCCAAGGAACCCAGACTAATGAAAAACTGTTTTTT. Its translation: CASSQGTQTNEKLFF.

This rearrangement joins TRBV20-1 to TRBJ1-5, with D possibly matching TRBD1 (5 bases). The CDR3 runs 15 residues. V lost 3 bases and J lost 5, with 17 bases in between. The germline V gene has CDR1 DFQATT and CDR2 SNEGSKA (reference sequence). The CDR3 DNA is TGCAGTGCTAGTAGGGGTCAGGCGTTTGATCAGCCCCAGCATTTT. It codes for CSASRGQAFDQPQHF.

Written as DNA, the CDR3 is TGTGCCAGCAGCTTGGGACTAGCGGGGGCGAACCAGTACTTC. It encodes CASSLGLAGANQYF. The chain is built from TRBV5-4 and TRBJ2-7, with 12 bases fitting TRBD2. Germline V gene data show CDR1 as SGHNT and CDR2 as YYREEE (reference sequence). J was trimmed by 10 bases and V by 0 bases; bases with no gene match: 5. The CDR3 length is 14 residues.

This clone was counted a few times. The rearrangement links TRBV18 to TRBJ2-7; possible D gene TRBD2, 6 bases. The CDR3 spans 15 residues. Germline values: CDR1 KGHSH, CDR2 LQKENI. With 3 bases removed from V and 2 bases from J, the gap between germline ends came to 14 bases. The DNA of the CDR3 is TGTGCCAGCTCACCGAGCCGGGACTTCGCCTACGAGCAGTACTTC. This codes for CASSPSRDFAYEQYF.

The V and J genes are TRBV4-1 and TRBJ2-3, with D perhaps matching TRBD1 (6 bases). This CDR3 is 16 amino acids long. CDR1 and CDR2 (germline): MGHRA, YSYEKL. V dropped 5 bases and J dropped 0 bases, with 15 bases sitting between them. The chain's CDR3 is CASSVGYQGSTDTQYF. For the CDR3, the DNA is TGCGCCAGCAGCGTGGGTTATCAGGGGAGCACAGATACGCAGTATTTT.

This clone came up a few times. The chain carries TRBV4-2 and TRBJ2-7; TRBD2 matches 8 bases. Germline loops: CDR1 LGHNA, CDR2 YNFKEQ. V lost 3 bases and J lost 0; bases outside the gene matches: 7. This CDR3 contains 16 residues. The DNA of the CDR3 is TGTGCCAGCAGCCATAAACCCGGGACTAGCTCCTACGAGCAGTACTTC. Translation gives CASSHKPGTSSYEQYF.

The table lists this clone with a few counts. The J gene is TRBJ1-1, the V gene TRBV11-2; TRBD1 matches at 8 bases. V gave up 5 bases and J gave up 1 base; unmatched junction bases: 6. The CDR3 runs 15 residues. The V gene's germline CDR1 is SGHAT and CDR2 FQNNGV. The CDR3 region is CASSTQTGANTEAFF. The DNA for the CDR3 is TGTGCCAGCAGCACCCAGACAGGGGCGAACACTGAAGCTTTCTTT. Using reference TRBV11-2 and TRBJ1-1 for the parts outside the CDR3, the full variable domain is EAGVAQSPRYKIIEKRQSVAFWCNPISGHATLYWYQQILGQGPKLLIQFQNNGVVDDSQLPKDRFSAERLKGVDSTLKIQPAKLEDSAVYLCASSTQTGANTEAFFGQGTRLTVV.

The sample holds one count of this clone. The chain uses TRBV7-8 and TRBJ2-3, with unresolved D. The germline V gene has CDR1 SGHVS and CDR2 FQNEAQ. The CDR3 extends over 12 amino acids. The V end was cut by 5 bases, the J end by 4 bases, with 7 bases between. The CDR3 here is CASSPQADTQYF. The CDR3 coding sequence is TGTGCCAGCAGCCCCCAGGCAGATACGCAGTATTTT.

V is TRBV5-1 and J is TRBJ2-5; a weak D match, TRBD1 (6 bases). Germline lookup yields CDR1 SGHRS and CDR2 YFSETQ. Trimming removed 2 bases from V and 2 bases from J, with 7 bases in between. This CDR3 has 13 residues. CDR3 sequence (DNA): TGCGCCAGCAGCTTCGGACAGCAAGAGACCCAGTACTTC. Translation: CASSFGQQETQYF.

The V and J genes are TRBV6-5 and TRBJ1-6; TRBD1 aligns across 7 bases. With V trimmed by 0 bases and J by 10 bases, 9 bases remained unmatched. This CDR3 spans 16 amino acids. The germline CDR1 and CDR2 sequences are MNHEY and SVGAGI. The CDR3 here is CASSYSIQGGKSPLHF. The CDR3 DNA follows: TGTGCCAGCAGTTACTCGATCCAGGGGGGAAAATCACCCCTCCACTTT.

V and J are TRBV7-9 and TRBJ1-1; D is unresolved. The CDR3 is 14 amino acids. The germline CDR1 and CDR2 sequences are SEHNR and FQNEAQ (reference sequence). Trimming stripped 2 bases from V and 4 bases from J, with 11 bases between. The chain's CDR3 is CASSLWGSGTEAFF. The CDR3 nucleotides are TGTGCCAGCAGCTTATGGGGAAGCGGCACTGAAGCTTTCTTT.

The count of this clone is one. The genes are TRBV19 and TRBJ1-1; 8 nucleotides match TRBD1. Germline V lookup: CDR1 LNHDA, CDR2 SQIVND (reference sequence). Trimming at V came to 7 bases and at J to 4 bases, leaving 8 bases not matched to a gene. The CDR3 loop spans 14 amino acids. In DNA form, the CDR3 reads TGTGCCAGTAACTCCCCAGGGGGCGGCACTGAAGCTTTCTTT. Protein product: CASNSPGGGTEAFF.

Note on this clone: A junction boundary mismatches the germline segment, possibly from a read error. This rearrangement joins TRBV29-1 to TRBJ2-2; 7 nucleotides agree with TRBD1. Per germline, CDR1 SQVTM and CDR2 ANQGSEA. This CDR3 contains 14 residues. CDR3 protein: CSAHDRANTGELFF. The CDR3 DNA follows: TGCAGCGCCCACGACAGGGCGAACACCGGGGAGCTATTTTTT.

V is TRBV5-3 and J is TRBJ1-5; D uncertain. TRBV5-3 falls under the ORF class, with uncertain function. Trimming cost V 1 base and J 3 bases, with 11 bases left between them. The CDR3 totals 15 residues. CDR3 amino acids: CARSLTVGNNQPQHF. CDR3 bases: TGTGCCAGAAGCTTGACAGTCGGCAACAATCAGCCCCAGCATTTT.

This chain uses TRBV15 with TRBJ1-1, with 7 positions matching TRBD1. Germline V gives CDR1 LNHNV, CDR2 YYDKDF (reference sequence). This CDR3 is built from 15 residues. Trimming at V came to 5 bases and at J to 0 bases, leaving 6 bases not matched to a gene. The CDR3 loop reads CATSVRDSLNTEAFF. CDR3 nucleotides: TGTGCCACCAGCGTCCGGGACAGTTTGAACACTGAAGCTTTCTTT.

The chain carries TRBV5-4 and TRBJ2-2, with D uncertain. CDR3 length equals 13 residues. V dropped 5 bases and J dropped 6 bases, with 11 bases sitting between them. Per the germline V gene, CDR1 is SGHNT and CDR2 is YYREEE (reference sequence). CDR3 in amino acids: CASSIDWSGELFF. The CDR3, as DNA: TGTGCCAGCAGTATAGACTGGTCCGGGGAGCTGTTTTTT.

This clone was detected only once. One end of the junction fails to match germline, which may point to a read error. The rearrangement uses TRBV10-3 and TRBJ2-1; TRBD1 matches 8 bases. Germline V gene lookup returns CDR1 ENHRY and CDR2 SYGVKD. The CDR3 extends over 16 amino acids. The CDR3 DNA reads as TGTGCCATCAGTGAGTCGCCAGGACAGGGTTACAGTGAGCAGTTCTTC. This translates into CAISESPGQGYSEQFF.

V usage is TRBV2 and J usage is TRBJ1-2; D is undetermined. Trimming pared 5 bases from V and 0 bases from J, leaving 7 bases between. Germline V lookup: CDR1 SNHLY, CDR2 FYNNEI. The CDR3 has 13 amino acids. CDR3 nucleotides: TGTGCCAGCAGTCCTACTGCTAACTATGGCTACACCTTC. Residues: CASSPTANYGYTF.